This T cell receptor beta chain derives from a study of blood T cell repertoires in COVID-19 (dated by TCRdb to between 2020 and 2021). The study in broad terms: Samples covering the acute and convalescent phases of COVID-19 were provided by collaborators in the United States, Italy and Spain. Sample metadata almost always included a de-identified subject ID, COVID-19 status, age in years and sex. Subjects who had been exposed to COVID-19, were actively infected with it, or had recovered from it provided the deeply sampled blood TCRbeta repertoires that made up the dataset. The samples were drawn from the first 160 participants of the ongoing ImmuneRACE study and from 950 to 1,500 subjects provided by 6 global collaborators. HLA class I and class II types, where available, came from metadata supplied by the sample provider rather than from assay-based typing. A freely available public database, intended as a resource for researchers studying the immune response to SARS-CoV-2, is where the repertoires were released. The material from the prospective study consisted of cDNA or gDNA derived from T cells, B-cell-depleted T cells, or PBMCs.

In the case of this clone: Its antigen has not been determined. There are no base qualities to consult, and no much larger clone falls within one base.

Study-level results and caveats: The quantity of clinical and demographic metadata differed by source and by participant and was supplied without curation.

The cysteine opens and the phenylalanine closes a CDR3 of 14 amino acids. Here the CDR3 DNA is all that survives: 42 bases in frame from base 1. CDR1 and CDR2 are drawn from the germline V gene: MGHDK, SYGVNS. Trimming takes 4 bases from V and 1 base from J, and the germline ends sit 7 bases apart. Enrolling through a virtual design, the prospective study's participants ranged in age from roughly 18 to 89 years and lived across 20 to 25 United States geographic areas. In the prospective study, participants were assigned to cohorts based on the clinical history participants reported in a screening survey and a study questionnaire. For ImmuneRACE Cohort 3, a participant was defined as recovered based on two consecutive negative NP/OP PCR tests, clearance by a healthcare professional, or resolution of symptoms. Each participant in the prospective study had whole blood, serum and a nasopharyngeal or oropharyngeal swab collected by mobile phlebotomists. Additional blood draws and questionnaires over an approximately 2-month period could optionally be provided by prospective study participants. Before DNA extraction, prospective study blood samples were shipped either frozen or at room temperature.

TCRbeta CDR3 regions were amplified from genomic DNA using the immunoSEQ Assay, a bias-controlled multiplex PCR. Processing in the source paper ran as follows. Within the assay, amplification of reference gene primers was used to estimate how many nucleated cells each sample contained. To quantify the absolute abundance of each unique TCRbeta CDR3 rearrangement, sequence reads were collapsed and filtered. For each sample, productive Simpson clonality was calculated as the square root of Simpson's diversity index over productive rearrangements. TCRdb stores this immuneACCESS table with in-frame sequences only. Part of the clones is absent; in the studies checked, under half of the shortfall reflects unresolved V genes, and no reason is known for the rest. V and J calls and clone size follow that table, whereas D and trimming were derived from the DNA. A total of 310,000 or so clones appear in this sample, roughly 87% of them only once. The ten largest account for under 6.5% of the sample.

This TCR was recovered from a woman in her thirties who had recovered from COVID-19. Input material: PBMCs or T cells enriched from blood (not recorded which). The V and J genes are TRBV25-1 and TRBJ1-4; confidence is insufficient to name the D gene. The DNA sequence is TGTGCCAGCAGTGCAGCTAGAACTAATGAAAAACTGTTTTTT. Its translation is CASSAARTNEKLFF.